These T cell receptor beta chains were read from a single sample in a study of PD-1 blockade in classical Hodgkin lymphoma. Produced via immunoSEQ multiplex PCR; TCRdb's table is partial and in-frame only. This table has tens of thousands of clones, around 82% appearing once. Here the sequenced sample was peripheral blood mononuclear cells (PBMCs), taken before the second cycle of nivolumab. Receptors were obtained from a human donor with classical Hodgkin lymphoma. The CDR3 runs from the conserved cysteine through the conserved F or W. The order of the fields is J gene, V gene, clone size, D gene, CDR3 DNA, CDR3 protein. D genes are given only for firm matches. Clone size is not always given. Where it is, it says once, few, many or a class for expanded clones.

j_gene: TRBJ2-1; v_gene: TRBV5-4; abundance: .; d_gene: .; CDR3nt: TGTGCCAGCAGCTCCCAGGGGAGCTCCTACAATGAGCAGTTCTTC; CDR3aa: CASSSQGSSYNEQFF
j_gene: TRBJ2-1; v_gene: TRBV29-1; abundance: once; d_gene: .; CDR3nt: TGCAGCGTTGAAAAGGGTTACAATGAGCAGTTCTTC; CDR3aa: CSVEKGYNEQFF
j_gene: TRBJ2-1; v_gene: TRBV7-9; abundance: .; d_gene: .; CDR3nt: TGTGCCAGCAGCCCACAGGGCGGCTTGAGGGACAATGAGCAGTTCTTC; CDR3aa: CASSPQGGLRDNEQFF
j_gene: TRBJ1-1; v_gene: TRBV9; abundance: .; d_gene: TRBD1; CDR3nt: TGTGCCAGCAGCGTGGACGGGACAGGGAATACTGAAGCTTTCTTT; CDR3aa: CASSVDGTGNTEAFF
j_gene: TRBJ2-1; v_gene: TRBV7-8; abundance: .; d_gene: .; CDR3nt: TGTGCCAGCAGCCCCGGGACCTTTGGGCATGAGCAGTTCTTC; CDR3aa: CASSPGTFGHEQFF
j_gene: TRBJ2-2; v_gene: TRBV5-1; abundance: .; d_gene: .; CDR3nt: TGCGCCAGCAGCTTGGGAATATTCGGGACCCCCGGGGAGCTGTTTTTT; CDR3aa: CASSLGIFGTPGELFF
j_gene: TRBJ2-3; v_gene: TRBV4-1; abundance: .; d_gene: TRBD2; CDR3nt: TGCGCCAGCAGCCAGAGGTCGGCCGGGGGGTCAGATACGCAGTATTTT; CDR3aa: CASSQRSAGGSDTQYF
j_gene: TRBJ2-2; v_gene: TRBV19; abundance: .; d_gene: TRBD1; CDR3nt: TGTGCCAGTAGTGACTGGGACAGGGAGAACACCGGGGAGCTGTTTTTT; CDR3aa: CASSDWDRENTGELFF
j_gene: TRBJ1-1; v_gene: TRBV29-1; abundance: few; d_gene: .; CDR3nt: TGCAGCGTTGAAGAGGGCATCGGGAACACTGAAGCTTTCTTT; CDR3aa: CSVEEGIGNTEAFF
j_gene: TRBJ2-7; v_gene: TRBV5-8; abundance: once; d_gene: .; CDR3nt: TGTGCCAGCAGCCTGATTCCGGGGCCATACTCCTACGAGCAGTACTTC; CDR3aa: CASSLIPGPYSYEQYF
j_gene: TRBJ1-5; v_gene: TRBV28; abundance: .; d_gene: .; CDR3nt: TGTGCCAGCAGCTTTAAGTCGGGGTTCCCTCAGCCCCAGCATTTT; CDR3aa: CASSFKSGFPQPQHF
j_gene: TRBJ1-1; v_gene: TRBV19; abundance: .; d_gene: TRBD1; CDR3nt: TGTGCCAGTAGGACAGGGAGTCAAACTGAAGCTTTCTTT; CDR3aa: CASRTGSQTEAFF
j_gene: TRBJ1-4; v_gene: TRBV5-6; abundance: .; d_gene: .; CDR3nt: TGTGCCAGCCTGCTACAGGGCGAGGAAAAACTGTTTTTT; CDR3aa: CASLLQGEEKLFF
j_gene: TRBJ2-6; v_gene: TRBV4-2; abundance: once; d_gene: .; CDR3nt: TGTGCCAGCAGCCAAGATGACAGCTCTGGGGCCAACGTCCTGACTTTC; CDR3aa: CASSQDDSSGANVLTF
j_gene: TRBJ2-1; v_gene: TRBV9; abundance: .; d_gene: .; CDR3nt: TGTGCCAGCAGCGTAGGACTCGGCTACAATGAGCAGTTCTTC; CDR3aa: CASSVGLGYNEQFF
j_gene: TRBJ1-2; v_gene: TRBV7-8; abundance: .; d_gene: .; CDR3nt: TGTGCCAGCAGCCGAAATTTATTAGATGGCTACACCTTC; CDR3aa: CASSRNLLDGYTF
j_gene: TRBJ1-3; v_gene: TRBV11-3; abundance: .; d_gene: .; CDR3nt: TGTGCCAGCAGCTTTGGGCCGAGCTCTGGAAACACCATATATTTT; CDR3aa: CASSFGPSSGNTIYF
j_gene: TRBJ1-3; v_gene: TRBV19; abundance: .; d_gene: .; CDR3nt: TGTGCCAGTACGGTCGGGGGTTGGGCTGGAAACACCATATATTTT; CDR3aa: CASTVGGWAGNTIYF
j_gene: TRBJ1-2; v_gene: TRBV19; abundance: .; d_gene: TRBD1; CDR3nt: TGTGCCAGTAGTCAAAGGACAGGGTTGTATGGCTACACCTTC; CDR3aa: CASSQRTGLYGYTF
j_gene: TRBJ1-1; v_gene: TRBV6-5; abundance: .; d_gene: .; CDR3nt: TGTGCCAGCATCCTGGGGGGACGTTCGACTGAAGCTTTCTTT; CDR3aa: CASILGGRSTEAFF
j_gene: TRBJ2-1; v_gene: TRBV7-8; abundance: .; d_gene: .; CDR3nt: TGTGCCAGCAGCACGGGATCCCGGGACGCAGACAATGAGCAGTTCTTC; CDR3aa: CASSTGSRDADNEQFF
j_gene: TRBJ2-4; v_gene: TRBV11-3; abundance: .; d_gene: .; CDR3nt: TGTGCCAGCAGCCGAAGTATTCAGTACTTC; CDR3aa: CASSRSIQYF
j_gene: TRBJ1-1; v_gene: TRBV6-1; abundance: .; d_gene: .; CDR3nt: TGTGCCAGCAGTGAGGGGAGCACTGAAGCTTTCTTT; CDR3aa: CASSEGSTEAFF
j_gene: TRBJ1-3; v_gene: TRBV27; abundance: once; d_gene: .; CDR3nt: TGTGCCAGCAGTTTATTACCCCTCTCTGGAAACACCATATATTTT; CDR3aa: CASSLLPLSGNTIYF
j_gene: TRBJ1-4; v_gene: TRBV19; abundance: few; d_gene: .; CDR3nt: TGTGCCAGTAGTATGGTGGTCTCAACTAATGAAAAACTGTTTTTT; CDR3aa: CASSMVVSTNEKLFF
j_gene: TRBJ1-2; v_gene: TRBV7-9; abundance: .; d_gene: .; CDR3nt: TGTGCCAGCAGCCCAACCGGACGGAATGGCTACACCTTC; CDR3aa: CASSPTGRNGYTF
j_gene: TRBJ1-1; v_gene: TRBV4-1; abundance: medium-sized; d_gene: .; CDR3nt: TGCGCCAGCAGCACACTAGGGGGCACTGAAGCTTTCTTT; CDR3aa: CASSTLGGTEAFF
j_gene: TRBJ1-5; v_gene: TRBV20-1; abundance: .; d_gene: TRBD1; CDR3nt: TGCAGTGTTACAGGGGGTCAGCCCCAGCATTTT; CDR3aa: CSVTGGQPQHF
j_gene: TRBJ2-7; v_gene: TRBV5-4; abundance: once; d_gene: .; CDR3nt: TGTGCCAGCAGCTTGACGACGGGAACCTCCTACGAGCAGTACTTC; CDR3aa: CASSLTTGTSYEQYF
j_gene: TRBJ1-6; v_gene: TRBV5-6; abundance: few; d_gene: .; CDR3nt: TGTGCCAGCAGCCCGGTGGGCAGGGCAATTTCACCCCTCCACTTT; CDR3aa: CASSPVGRAISPLHF
j_gene: TRBJ1-3; v_gene: TRBV21-1; abundance: once; d_gene: .; CDR3nt: TGTGCCAGCAGCAAAACCTCAGGTCAGAGCTCTGGAAACACCATATATTTT; CDR3aa: CASSKTSGQSSGNTIYF
j_gene: TRBJ2-7; v_gene: TRBV4-3; abundance: .; d_gene: .; CDR3nt: TGCGCCAGCAGCCAAGCCACAGCCCCTTCCTACGAGCAGTACTTC; CDR3aa: CASSQATAPSYEQYF
j_gene: TRBJ1-1; v_gene: TRBV6-5; abundance: .; d_gene: .; CDR3nt: TGTGCCAGCAGTTCCCGTGGAGGGCGGCCTGAAGCTTTCTTT; CDR3aa: CASSSRGGRPEAFF
j_gene: TRBJ2-3; v_gene: TRBV18; abundance: .; d_gene: .; CDR3nt: TGTGCCAGCTCAGCGGCCACAGATACGCAGTATTTT; CDR3aa: CASSAATDTQYF
j_gene: TRBJ2-2; v_gene: TRBV28; abundance: once; d_gene: .; CDR3nt: TGTGCCAGCACTCCAACTGGGGGGACCGGGGAGCTGTTTTTT; CDR3aa: CASTPTGGTGELFF
j_gene: TRBJ1-3; v_gene: TRBV7-8; abundance: once; d_gene: .; CDR3nt: TGTGCCAGCAGCTTGGGGACCTTTAGCTCTGGAAACACCATATATTTT; CDR3aa: CASSLGTFSSGNTIYF
j_gene: TRBJ1-2; v_gene: TRBV13; abundance: .; d_gene: .; CDR3nt: TGTGCCAGCAGCCCGGACAGTCAAATTGGGTATGGCTACACCTTC; CDR3aa: CASSPDSQIGYGYTF
j_gene: TRBJ2-1; v_gene: TRBV7-3; abundance: .; d_gene: .; CDR3nt: TGTGCCAGCAGCTTAGAGGCTATAATCGAGATCAATGAGCAGTTCTTC; CDR3aa: CASSLEAIIEINEQFF
j_gene: TRBJ1-4; v_gene: TRBV11-2; abundance: .; d_gene: TRBD1; CDR3nt: TGTGCCAGCAGCGCCCCGGGACAGGGGGTCCGCGCTAATGAAAAACTGTTTTTT; CDR3aa: CASSAPGQGVRANEKLFF
j_gene: TRBJ2-1; v_gene: TRBV7-9; abundance: once; d_gene: .; CDR3nt: TGTGCCAGCAGCGCCGCGGATGAGCAGTTCTTC; CDR3aa: CASSAADEQFF
j_gene: TRBJ1-4; v_gene: TRBV5-6; abundance: once; d_gene: .; CDR3nt: TGTGCCAGCAACTTAGATGGAAATGAAAAACTGTTTTTT; CDR3aa: CASNLDGNEKLFF
j_gene: TRBJ2-1; v_gene: TRBV7-3; abundance: once; d_gene: .; CDR3nt: TGTGCCAGCAGCTTTAACCCCCCCTCCGGTGAGCAGTTCTTC; CDR3aa: CASSFNPPSGEQFF
j_gene: TRBJ2-7; v_gene: TRBV4-1; abundance: once; d_gene: TRBD1; CDR3nt: TGCGCCAGCAGCCAATCTCCGAGAGGGGGGACAGGGGGCTCAAGCGAGCAGTACTTC; CDR3aa: CASSQSPRGGTGGSSEQYF
j_gene: TRBJ1-2; v_gene: TRBV19; abundance: .; d_gene: .; CDR3nt: TGTGCCAGTAGTCTAAACCGGGACACCAACTATGGCTACACCTTC; CDR3aa: CASSLNRDTNYGYTF
j_gene: TRBJ2-1; v_gene: TRBV27; abundance: .; d_gene: .; CDR3nt: TGTGCCAGCAGTCCCAAACCGGGACCCTTTGATGAGCAGTTCTTC; CDR3aa: CASSPKPGPFDEQFF
j_gene: TRBJ1-5; v_gene: TRBV4-2; abundance: .; d_gene: .; CDR3nt: TGTGCCAGCAGCCAAGATACCAATCCAGGATATAGCAATCAGCCCCAGCATTTT; CDR3aa: CASSQDTNPGYSNQPQHF
j_gene: TRBJ2-5; v_gene: TRBV9; abundance: .; d_gene: .; CDR3nt: TGTGCCAGCAGCGTACCCCGAAGTGGGGGGGCTCGGGAGACCCAGTACTTC; CDR3aa: CASSVPRSGGARETQYF
j_gene: TRBJ2-7; v_gene: TRBV4-3; abundance: .; d_gene: TRBD1; CDR3nt: TGCGCCAGCAGCCAAGATGGGACAGCCGCCCCCTACGAGCAGTACTTC; CDR3aa: CASSQDGTAAPYEQYF
j_gene: TRBJ2-7; v_gene: TRBV7-9; abundance: .; d_gene: .; CDR3nt: TGTGCCAGCAGCTTAGAGAGGAAGAACCCCGGGCGGTTATCCTACGAGCAGTACTTC; CDR3aa: CASSLERKNPGRLSYEQYF
j_gene: TRBJ1-5; v_gene: TRBV7-2; abundance: .; d_gene: .; CDR3nt: TGTGCCAGCAGCTTTAAACCCCGCCAGCCCCAGCATTTT; CDR3aa: CASSFKPRQPQHF
j_gene: TRBJ2-7; v_gene: TRBV9; abundance: .; d_gene: TRBD2; CDR3nt: TGTGCCAGCAGCCCTAGCGGGGGGGCCTACGAGCAGTACTTC; CDR3aa: CASSPSGGAYEQYF
j_gene: TRBJ1-2; v_gene: TRBV7-8; abundance: .; d_gene: .; CDR3nt: TGTGCCAGCAGCTTCCCCGGGGATGGCTACACCTTC; CDR3aa: CASSFPGDGYTF
j_gene: TRBJ2-5; v_gene: TRBV18; abundance: .; d_gene: .; CDR3nt: TGTGCCAGCTCACCAGGACTCCAAGAGACCCAGTACTTC; CDR3aa: CASSPGLQETQYF
j_gene: TRBJ1-4; v_gene: TRBV7-9; abundance: .; d_gene: .; CDR3nt: TGTGCCAGCAGCTTAGGCAGGCTTAATGAAAAACTGTTTTTT; CDR3aa: CASSLGRLNEKLFF
j_gene: TRBJ1-1; v_gene: TRBV6-5; abundance: .; d_gene: .; CDR3nt: TGTGCCAGCAGTTATGACCCAGCGCGCGTCACTGAAGCTTTCTTT; CDR3aa: CASSYDPARVTEAFF
j_gene: TRBJ1-4; v_gene: TRBV4-3; abundance: .; d_gene: .; CDR3nt: TGCGCCAGCAGCCAAGATCGGTCCGGACTTACTAATGAAAAACTGTTTTTT; CDR3aa: CASSQDRSGLTNEKLFF
j_gene: TRBJ1-2; v_gene: TRBV4-3; abundance: .; d_gene: .; CDR3nt: TGCGCCAGCAGCCAAGACCGTTGGGACATCTATGGCTACACCTTC; CDR3aa: CASSQDRWDIYGYTF
j_gene: TRBJ2-2; v_gene: TRBV7-9; abundance: .; d_gene: .; CDR3nt: TGTGCCAGCAGCCCTCGCCAGGGGTTAAGGACCGGGGAGCTGTTTTTT; CDR3aa: CASSPRQGLRTGELFF
j_gene: TRBJ2-3; v_gene: TRBV27; abundance: .; d_gene: .; CDR3nt: TGTGCCAGCAGTTTCCGGGGAGGCACAGATACGCAGTATTTT; CDR3aa: CASSFRGGTDTQYF